This TCR beta chain is drawn from a study of T cells after yellow fever vaccination. With respect to this clonotype: Its antigen is still unknown.

This CDR3 spans 15 amino acids. Germline V CDR1 and CDR2: WNHNN, SYGVQD (reference sequence). After removal of 8 bases from V and 5 bases from J, the junction contained 9 bases not matched to a gene. The study's findings and limits: Post-booster repertoires again held most primary-vaccination clones (roughly 96% CD4, approximately 90% CD8). Relatively few clonotypes were ones that appeared in both CD4 and CD8 compartments. Compared with primary, the secondary response was weaker and peaked at day 5, not 15.

Template-switching 5'RACE yielded the TCR cDNA; a universal primer site and UMIs were added in the process. Each CDR3 protein is one row after TCRdb ran MiXCR on the 5' RACE reads. The sample yields 150,000 to 200,000 distinct CDR3 sequences, 9.5% to 11% seen once. The source of this sequence is a man aged 18 to 30 who received the YFV17D yellow fever vaccine. Sequences were derived from CD8+ T cells sorted from PBMCs, sampled 15 days after the yellow fever booster vaccination. The chain employs TRBV10-1 and TRBJ2-1, with 10 bases identical to TRBD1. The CDR3 protein is CASGRDRGLDNEQFF. The CDR3, as DNA: TGCGCCAGCGGCAGAGACAGGGGGCTGGACAATGAGCAGTTCTTC.